Listed below are T cell receptor beta chains from one sample, sequenced in a study of blood T cell repertoires in COVID-19. TCRdb's copy holds only in-frame clones and misses some; the assay was immunoSEQ multiplex PCR. The sample holds 150,000 to 200,000 clones; 86% are singletons and the top ten take approximately 3.5%. Specimen: peripheral blood. Source of these receptors: a man between 65 and 85 years old with acute or convalescent COVID-19. Both conserved end residues are part of each CDR3. A D gene is named only where the DNA matches it firmly. Clone size is not always given. Where it is, it says once, few, many or a class for expanded clones.

j_call d_call v_call clone_size cdr3_aa cdr3_nt
TRBJ1-5 - TRBV3-1/TRBV3-2 - CASSQLSGDQPQHF TGTGCCAGCAGCCAATTGTCGGGGGATCAGCCCCAGCATTTT
TRBJ1-1 - TRBV3-1/TRBV3-2 - CASSQATGNTEAFF TGTGCCAGCAGCCAGGCAACGGGGAACACTGAAGCTTTCTTT
TRBJ1-5 - TRBV2 - CASRPGTQYSNQPQHF TGTGCCAGCAGGCCCGGGACACAGTATAGCAATCAGCCCCAGCATTTT
TRBJ2-1 TRBD2 TRBV24-1 - CATSDSLLAVNEQFF TGTGCCACCAGTGATTCCCTGCTAGCGGTGAATGAGCAGTTCTTC
TRBJ1-1 - TRBV20-1 - CSASSLMGAAEAFF TGCAGTGCTAGTTCCTTGATGGGGGCGGCTGAAGCTTTCTTT
TRBJ1-5 TRBD1 TRBV4-1 - CASSQKDRGNSNQPQHF TGCGCCAGCAGCCAAAAGGACAGGGGAAATAGCAATCAGCCCCAGCATTTT
TRBJ2-1 TRBD2 TRBV11-3 - CASSLGGLAAYNEQFF TGTGCCAGCAGCTTAGGAGGACTAGCGGCCTACAATGAGCAGTTCTTC
TRBJ2-2 TRBD2 TRBV7-2 - CASSPLAGGRVVELFF TGTGCCAGCAGCCCCCTAGCGGGGGGGCGAGTAGTGGAGCTGTTTTTT
TRBJ2-3 TRBD2 TRBV5-1 - CASSALAGGGTDTQYF TGCGCCAGCAGCGCCTTAGCGGGGGGTGGCACAGATACGCAGTATTTT
TRBJ2-1 TRBD1 TRBV11-2 - CASSNYNRGEQFF TGTGCCAGCAGCAACTACAACAGGGGGGAGCAGTTCTTC
TRBJ1-3 - TRBV9 - CASSVAGREAGNTIYF TGTGCCAGCAGCGTAGCTGGCAGGGAAGCTGGAAACACCATATATTTT
TRBJ1-5 - TRBV28 few CASSLYSTQHF TGTGCCAGCAGCTTATACTCAACCCAGCATTTT
TRBJ2-1 - TRBV27 - CASSPPGNPPNEQFF TGTGCCAGCAGTCCTCCGGGAAATCCCCCTAATGAGCAGTTCTTC
TRBJ2-6 - TRBV6-5 - CASREGRNVLTF TGTGCCAGCAGAGAGGGCCGGAACGTCCTGACTTTC
TRBJ1-2 TRBD1 TRBV7-8 few CASSLQGAQNYGYTF TGTGCCAGCAGCTTACAGGGGGCGCAAAACTATGGCTACACCTTC
TRBJ1-1 - TRBV10-2 - CASIGGQGLNTEAFF TGCGCCAGCATCGGGGGGCAGGGGCTGAACACTGAAGCTTTCTTT
TRBJ1-5 - TRBV21-1 - CASSKVRPGPQPQHF TGTGCCAGCAGCAAAGTACGCCCAGGGCCTCAGCCCCAGCATTTT
TRBJ2-2 - TRBV5-1 few CASSRGSGDTGELFF TGCGCCAGCAGCCGAGGGTCGGGAGACACCGGGGAGCTGTTTTTT
TRBJ1-2 TRBD1 TRBV9 - CASRDPRGQAAATF TGTGCCAGCAGAGACCCACGAGGACAGGCTGCGGCCACCTTC
TRBJ2-3 TRBD2 TRBV4-2 - CASSQTLAGGTDTQYF TGTGCCAGCAGCCAAACCCTAGCGGGGGGCACAGATACGCAGTATTTT
TRBJ2-1 - TRBV7-8 - CASISLQGKLYNEQFF TGTGCCAGCATCAGTCTACAGGGTAAGCTCTACAATGAGCAGTTCTTC
TRBJ2-3 - TRBV5-1 once CASSLGGAPDTQYF TGCGCCAGCAGCTTAGGGGGAGCCCCAGATACGCAGTATTTT
TRBJ2-5 - TRBV7-2 - CASSLGHRAGTQYF TGTGCCAGCAGCTTAGGACACCGCGCGGGGACCCAGTACTTC
TRBJ2-4 - TRBV25-1 - CASSPQGAKNIQYF TGTGCCAGCAGTCCGCAGGGGGCCAAAAACATTCAGTACTTC
TRBJ2-7 TRBD2 TRBV15 - CATSRAPLAGGREQYF TGTGCCACCAGCAGAGCCCCCCTAGCGGGGGGGCGCGAGCAGTACTTC
TRBJ1-2 - TRBV28 - CASTLDDGYTF TGTGCCAGCACCCTAGACGATGGCTACACCTTC
TRBJ1-6 TRBD1 TRBV7-6 - CASSREDRGNSPLHF TGTGCCAGCAGCCGCGAGGACAGGGGGAACTCACCCCTCCACTTT
TRBJ2-2 - TRBV10-1 - CASSVSPGELFF TGCGCCAGCAGTGTATCCCCCGGGGAGCTGTTTTTT
TRBJ1-5 - TRBV6-1 once CASSEGGEWAQHF TGTGCCAGCAGTGAAGGGGGGGAGTGGGCCCAGCATTTT
TRBJ1-1 - TRBV7-3 - CASSLMAGNTEAFF TGTGCCAGCAGCTTAATGGCAGGGAACACTGAAGCTTTCTTT
TRBJ1-2 - TRBV27 - CASSLWAGDLSGYTF TGTGCCAGCAGTTTATGGGCAGGGGATCTATCTGGCTACACCTTC
TRBJ2-1 TRBD2 TRBV7-2 - CASSLTSGYHEQFF TGTGCCAGCAGCTTAACTAGCGGGTACCATGAGCAGTTCTTC
TRBJ2-1 - TRBV20-1 - CSASPFTGARNEQFF TGCAGTGCTAGTCCCTTTACGGGAGCTCGAAATGAGCAGTTCTTC
TRBJ1-6 TRBD1 TRBV27 - CASSIRDREWTSPLHF TGTGCCAGCAGTATCCGGGACAGGGAATGGACTTCACCCCTCCACTTT
TRBJ2-1 TRBD2 TRBV6-4 - CASSDSGLASYNEQFF TGTGCCAGCAGTGACTCGGGACTAGCGTCGTACAATGAGCAGTTCTTC
TRBJ2-7 TRBD1 TRBV10-3 once CAISGQGAQYEQYF TGTGCCATCAGTGGACAGGGGGCCCAATACGAGCAGTACTTC
TRBJ2-1 - TRBV5-6 - CASSFSGGVYNEQFF TGTGCCAGCAGCTTTAGCGGAGGGGTTTACAATGAGCAGTTCTTC
TRBJ2-7 TRBD2 TRBV6-4 - CASGLAGEYEQYF TGTGCCAGCGGACTCGCGGGAGAGTACGAGCAGTACTTC
TRBJ2-2 TRBD1 TRBV2 - CASRSGGGRTGELFF TGTGCCAGCAGGTCAGGGGGCGGGCGCACCGGGGAGCTGTTTTTT
TRBJ2-2 - TRBV28 - CASSPVAPVQSGELFF TGTGCCAGCAGTCCCGTTGCCCCGGTTCAATCCGGGGAGCTGTTTTTT
TRBJ1-5 - TRBV27 - CASSLGNPNQPQHF TGTGCCAGCAGTTTGGGCAATCCCAATCAGCCCCAGCATTTT
TRBJ2-1 - TRBV28 - CASSLAPPSYNEQFF TGTGCCAGCAGTTTAGCGCCTCCATCCTACAATGAGCAGTTCTTC
TRBJ1-6 TRBD1 TRBV2 - CASGDSWALHF TGTGCCAGCGGGGACAGTTGGGCCCTCCACTTT
TRBJ1-1 - TRBV6-5 few CASRPTGSWTEAFF TGTGCCAGCAGACCTACAGGGAGTTGGACTGAAGCTTTCTTT
TRBJ1-1 - TRBV18 - CASSPIASGAEAFF TGTGCCAGCTCACCAATAGCCAGTGGAGCTGAAGCTTTCTTT
TRBJ1-1 - TRBV6-5 - CASSFGGVEAFF TGTGCCAGCAGCTTTGGGGGCGTTGAAGCTTTCTTT
TRBJ2-1 - TRBV9 - CASSVGGRYNEQFF TGTGCCAGCAGCGTAGGAGGCAGATACAATGAGCAGTTCTTC
TRBJ1-1 - TRBV27 - CASSLRRKESAFF TGTGCCAGCAGTTTAAGGAGAAAAGAATCGGCTTTCTTT
TRBJ1-2 - TRBV11-2 - CASSFFNFTGFPFYGYTF TGTGCCAGCAGCTTCTTCAACTTCACAGGGTTCCCCTTCTATGGCTACACCTTC
TRBJ1-2 - TRBV3-1/TRBV3-2 once CASSYRDGYTF TGTGCCAGCAGCTATCGTGATGGCTACACCTTC
TRBJ2-7 TRBD1 TRBV5-1 - CASSHPLGTGGEQYF TGCGCCAGCAGCCACCCCCTCGGGACAGGGGGCGAGCAGTACTTC
TRBJ1-1 TRBD1 TRBV28 - CASSHGTGKWGVWSTEAFF TGTGCCAGCAGTCATGGGACAGGGAAGTGGGGAGTTTGGAGCACTGAAGCTTTCTTT
TRBJ2-1 TRBD2 TRBV7-2 many CASSFLAGVKNEQFF TGTGCCAGCAGCTTTCTAGCGGGGGTAAAAAATGAGCAGTTCTTC
TRBJ2-1 TRBD1 TRBV5-1 - CASSRTGWNYNEQFF TGCGCCAGCAGCCGGACAGGGTGGAACTACAATGAGCAGTTCTTC
TRBJ2-7 - TRBV10-2 once CASSESSGASYEQYF TGCGCCAGCAGTGAGTCTAGTGGGGCCTCCTACGAGCAGTACTTC
TRBJ2-1 TRBD2 TRBV11-3 - CASSRQLAGVGVEQFF TGTGCCAGCAGCCGCCAACTAGCGGGAGTTGGCGTTGAGCAGTTCTTC
TRBJ1-4 - TRBV29-1 - CSARSLSEKLFF TGCAGCGCCCGGAGTCTGAGTGAAAAACTGTTTTTT
TRBJ1-5 - TRBV6-1 - CASSEGSGGIRPQHF TGTGCCAGCAGTGAAGGAAGTGGGGGGATACGGCCCCAGCATTTT
TRBJ2-1 - TRBV27 - CASSQPRSRTRIKSMDNEQFF TGTGCCAGCAGCCAACCCCGGTCGCGTACTAGGATAAAGTCTATGGACAATGAGCAGTTCTTC